This T cell receptor beta chain originates from a study of blood T cell repertoires in COVID-19. Study-level information: Specimens from acute and convalescent COVID-19 originated in the United States, Italy and Spain. The cDNA or gDNA used as material had been derived from T cells, B-cell-depleted T cells, or PBMCs.

Original methodology: Amplification from reference gene primers served as the basis for estimated nucleated cell counts. Assay used: immunoSEQ multiplex PCR; TCRdb lists only in-frame clones, some missing. The DNA gave D and trimming, while V, J and clone size come from that table. The sample carries 300,000 to 400,000 clones, around 87% recorded once. The CDR3 loop spans 14 amino acids. Trimming left V 2 bases short and J 0 bases short, with 7 bases between. The germline V gene encodes CDR1 KGHSH and CDR2 LQKENI. Source material: peripheral blood. The rearrangement joins TRBV18 to TRBJ1-1, with no clear D. The source of this sequence is a woman in her 50s with COVID-19, enrolled during active disease. The CDR3 DNA sequence: TGTGCCAGCTCACCATCAGGTCTGAACACTGAAGCTTTCTTT. Translated, it gives CASSPSGLNTEAFF. The whole variable domain, remainder taken from reference TRBV18 and TRBJ1-1, is NAGVMQNPRHLVRRRGQEARLRCSPMKGHSHVYWYRQLPEEGLKFMVYLQKENIIDESGMPKERFSAEFPKEGPSILRIQQVVRGDSAAYFCASSPSGLNTEAFFGQGTRLTVV.